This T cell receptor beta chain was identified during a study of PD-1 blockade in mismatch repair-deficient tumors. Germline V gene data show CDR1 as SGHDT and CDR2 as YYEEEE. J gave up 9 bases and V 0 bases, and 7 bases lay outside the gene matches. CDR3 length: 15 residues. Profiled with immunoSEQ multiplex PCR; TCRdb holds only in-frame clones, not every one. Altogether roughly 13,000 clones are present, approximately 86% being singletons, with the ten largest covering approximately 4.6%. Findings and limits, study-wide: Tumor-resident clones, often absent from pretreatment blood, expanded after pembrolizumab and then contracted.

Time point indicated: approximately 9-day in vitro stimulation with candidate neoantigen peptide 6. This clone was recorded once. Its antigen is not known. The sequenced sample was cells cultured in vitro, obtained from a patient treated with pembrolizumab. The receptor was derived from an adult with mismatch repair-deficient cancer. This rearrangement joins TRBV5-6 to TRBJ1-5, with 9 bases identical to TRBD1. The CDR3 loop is CASSLGTGALGPQHF. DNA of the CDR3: TGTGCCAGCAGCTTGGGGACAGGGGCCCTAGGGCCCCAGCATTTT.